Listed here are 5 T cell receptor beta chains from one sample, sequenced in a study of T cell responses to AZD1222 COVID-19 vaccine. Sequencing used immunoSEQ multiplex PCR; TCRdb keeps in-frame clones, though not all of them. The sample lists about 140,000 clones; 70% to 90% were seen once. The sample here was peripheral blood, taken on day 0 of AZD1222 vaccination. These receptors were collected from an adult in good health.

V gene TRBV11-2 combines with J gene TRBJ2-6; 10 bases are a match to TRBD2. The ends lost 2 bases at V and 0 bases at J; junction bases unmatched: 7. The germline V gene has CDR1 SGHAT and CDR2 FQNNGV. The CDR3 covers 19 residues. This CDR3 is CASSLWRLAGFSGANVLTF. The CDR3 DNA reads as TGTGCCAGCAGCTTATGGAGACTAGCGGGTTTCTCTGGGGCCAACGTCCTGACTTTC.

V and J are TRBV6-2 or TRBV6-3 and TRBJ1-1; D uncertain. Trimming cost V 3 bases and J 2 bases, with 4 bases left between them. Looked up from germline, CDR1 is MNHEY and CDR2 is SVGEGT. This CDR3 is 12 amino acids long. The CDR3 sequence is CASSYFNTEAFF. The CDR3 DNA is TGTGCCAGCAGTTATTTTAACACTGAAGCTTTCTTT.

J is TRBJ1-1 and V is TRBV27; 10 positions match TRBD1. V lost 3 bases, J lost 0 bases, and 1 base stayed unmatched. This CDR3 has 15 residues. Germline CDR1 is MNHEY and CDR2 is SMNVEV (reference sequence). The CDR3 is CASSLGQGMNTEAFF. DNA of the CDR3: TGTGCCAGCAGTTTGGGACAGGGGATGAACACTGAAGCTTTCTTT.

In nucleotides, the CDR3 is TGTGCCAGTAGAGACAGGATGAACACTGAAGCTTTCTTT. Translating it yields CASRDRMNTEAFF. This rearrangement joins TRBV19 to TRBJ1-1; D might be TRBD1 (6 bases). The CDR3 sequence is 13 residues long. Germline-derived CDR1 and CDR2 are LNHDA and SQIVND (reference sequence). Trimming left V 6 bases short and J 0 bases short, with 8 bases between.

The chain links TRBV19 to TRBJ1-1, with 9 positions matching TRBD1. The junction had 5 bases not matched to a gene; V was cut back by 6 bases and J by 3 bases. Per germline, CDR1 LNHDA and CDR2 SQIVND (reference sequence). CDR3 length: 14 residues. CDR3 protein: CASRHRGRDTEAFF. Here the CDR3 DNA reads TGTGCCAGTAGACACAGGGGGCGGGACACTGAAGCTTTCTTT.